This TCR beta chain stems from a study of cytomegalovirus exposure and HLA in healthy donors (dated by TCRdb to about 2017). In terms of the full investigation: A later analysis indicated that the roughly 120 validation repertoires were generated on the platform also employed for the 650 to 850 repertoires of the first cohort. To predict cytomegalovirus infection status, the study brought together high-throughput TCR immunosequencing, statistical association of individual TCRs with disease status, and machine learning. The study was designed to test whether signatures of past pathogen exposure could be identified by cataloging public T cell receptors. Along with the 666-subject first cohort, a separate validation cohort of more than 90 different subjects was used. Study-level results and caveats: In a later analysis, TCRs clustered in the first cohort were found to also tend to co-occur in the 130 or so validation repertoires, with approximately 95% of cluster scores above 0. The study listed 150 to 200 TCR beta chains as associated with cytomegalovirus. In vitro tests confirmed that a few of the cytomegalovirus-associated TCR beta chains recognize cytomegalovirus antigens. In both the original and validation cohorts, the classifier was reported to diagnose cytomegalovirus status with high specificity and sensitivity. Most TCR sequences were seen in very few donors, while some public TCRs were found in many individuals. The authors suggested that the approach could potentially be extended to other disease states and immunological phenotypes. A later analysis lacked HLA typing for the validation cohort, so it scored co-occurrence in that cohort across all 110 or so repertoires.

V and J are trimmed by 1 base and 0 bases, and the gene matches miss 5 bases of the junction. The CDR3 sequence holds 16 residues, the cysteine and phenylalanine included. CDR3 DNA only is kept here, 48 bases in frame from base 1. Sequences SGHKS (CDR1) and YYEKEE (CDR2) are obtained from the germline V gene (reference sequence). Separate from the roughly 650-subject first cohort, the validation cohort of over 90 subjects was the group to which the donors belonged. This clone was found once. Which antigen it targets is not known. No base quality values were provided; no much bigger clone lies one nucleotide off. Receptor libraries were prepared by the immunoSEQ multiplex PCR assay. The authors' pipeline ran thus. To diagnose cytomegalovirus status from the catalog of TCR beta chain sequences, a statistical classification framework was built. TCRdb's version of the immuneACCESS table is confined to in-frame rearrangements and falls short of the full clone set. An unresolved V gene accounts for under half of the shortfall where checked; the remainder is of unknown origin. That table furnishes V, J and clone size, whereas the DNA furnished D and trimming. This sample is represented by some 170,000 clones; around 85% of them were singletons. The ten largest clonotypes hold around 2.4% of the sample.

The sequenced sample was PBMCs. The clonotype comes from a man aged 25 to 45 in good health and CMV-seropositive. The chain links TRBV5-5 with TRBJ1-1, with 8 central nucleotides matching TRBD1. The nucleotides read TGTGCCAGCAGCTTGCTATCGGGACAGGTGAACACTGAAGCTTTCTTT. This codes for CASSLLSGQVNTEAFF.